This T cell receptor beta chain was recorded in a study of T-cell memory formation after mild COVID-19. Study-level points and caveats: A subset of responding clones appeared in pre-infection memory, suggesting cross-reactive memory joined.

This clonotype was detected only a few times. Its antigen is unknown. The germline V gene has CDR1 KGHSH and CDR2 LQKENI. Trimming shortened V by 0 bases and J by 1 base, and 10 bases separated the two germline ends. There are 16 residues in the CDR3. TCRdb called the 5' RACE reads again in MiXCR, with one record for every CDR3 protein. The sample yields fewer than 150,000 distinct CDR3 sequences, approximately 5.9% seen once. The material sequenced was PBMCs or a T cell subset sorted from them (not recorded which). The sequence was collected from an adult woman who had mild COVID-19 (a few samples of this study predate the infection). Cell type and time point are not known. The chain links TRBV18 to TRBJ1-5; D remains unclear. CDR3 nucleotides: TGTGCCAGCTCACCACCCATGTCGGGAAGCAATCAGCCCCAGCATTTT. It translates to CASSPPMSGSNQPQHF.